This T cell receptor beta chain derives from a study of T cells in Graves' hyperthyroidism and ophthalmopathy. RNA transcripts were the template for amplifying TCR beta CDR3 regions. HTBI primers were used for first-round RT-PCR of the TCR CDR3. TCRdb used MiXCR to reprocess the multiplex PCR reads, holding one entry per CDR3 protein. The sample records a few hundred thousand distinct CDR3 sequences, 15% to 20% being singletons. This clonotype has a count of ten or more. The CDR3 totals 13 residues. V lost 4 bases to trimming and J lost 5 bases, with 11 bases between them. Per the germline V gene, CDR1 is MNHEY and CDR2 is SVGEGT.

The TCR sequence derives from a woman aged 25 to 39 with Graves' ophthalmopathy. Material: blood. V usage is TRBV6-2 or TRBV6-3 and J usage is TRBJ2-5; D is perhaps TRBD2 (5 bases). The CDR3 nucleotides are TGTGCCAGCAGTTTTCGGGAATTCGAGACCCAGTACTTC. This translates into CASSFREFETQYF.